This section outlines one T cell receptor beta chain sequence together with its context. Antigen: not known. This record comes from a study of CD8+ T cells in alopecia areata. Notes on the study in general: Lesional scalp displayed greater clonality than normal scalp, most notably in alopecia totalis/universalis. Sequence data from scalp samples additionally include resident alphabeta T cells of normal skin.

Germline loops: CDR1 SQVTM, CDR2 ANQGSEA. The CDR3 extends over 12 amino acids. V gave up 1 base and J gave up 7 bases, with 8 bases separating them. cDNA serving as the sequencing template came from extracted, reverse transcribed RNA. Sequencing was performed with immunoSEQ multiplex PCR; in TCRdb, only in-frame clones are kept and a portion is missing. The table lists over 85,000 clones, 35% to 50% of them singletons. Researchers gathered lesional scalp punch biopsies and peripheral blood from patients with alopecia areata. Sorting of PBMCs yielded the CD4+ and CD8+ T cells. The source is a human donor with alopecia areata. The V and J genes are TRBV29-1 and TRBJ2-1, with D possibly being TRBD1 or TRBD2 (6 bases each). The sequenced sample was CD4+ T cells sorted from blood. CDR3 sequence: CSVEGGGNEQFF. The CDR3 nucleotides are TGCAGCGTTGAAGGAGGGGGGAATGAGCAGTTCTTC.